This T cell receptor beta chain was obtained from a study of blood T cell repertoires in COVID-19. Study-wide context: T cells, B-cell-depleted T cells, or PBMCs supplied cDNA or gDNA.

CDR3 length: 13 residues. The germline CDR1 and CDR2 sequences are MNHEY and SVGAGI. Trimming cost V 6 bases and J 6 bases, with 9 bases left between them. TCRdb's table, derived via immunoSEQ multiplex PCR, lists solely in-frame clones and lacks some. The sample yields some 160,000 clones, approximately 83% seen once. The rearrangement joins TRBV6-5 to TRBJ1-6; no definite D call. This clonotype was sampled from a woman of 80 years or more with acute or convalescent COVID-19. The sample comprised peripheral blood. The CDR3 DNA is TGTGCCAGCAGGGTCGACTTTAATTCACCCCTCCACTTT. This gives the protein CASRVDFNSPLHF.